This T cell receptor (beta chain) derives from a study of T cell changes during pregnancy in multiple sclerosis. The method was immunoSEQ multiplex PCR; TCRdb's version includes in-frame clones alone and lacks a portion of them. Of some 90,000 clones listed, roughly nine tenths are singletons. CDR3 length equals 18 residues. The V end was cut by 0 bases, the J end by 0 bases, with 13 bases between. In germline, CDR1 is SGHDT, CDR2 YYEEEE. This TCR derives from a female donor with multiple sclerosis, enrolled in a pregnancy study. The chain carries TRBV5-6 and TRBJ2-6, with D maybe TRBD1 (5 bases). The material was peripheral blood, obtained in the first trimester of pregnancy. CDR3: CASSLGSGMGSGANVLTF. For the CDR3, the DNA is TGTGCCAGCAGCTTGGGGTCAGGGATGGGCTCTGGGGCCAACGTCCTGACTTTC.